Presented here are 20 T cell receptor beta chains from one specimen sequenced in a study of T cells in Graves' hyperthyroidism and ophthalmopathy. The investigators amplified TCR beta CDR3 regions from RNA transcripts. A first-round RT-PCR of the TCR CDR3 used the HTBI primer set. TCRdb ran MiXCR on the multiplex PCR reads and lists one entry per CDR3 protein. The sample has a few hundred thousand distinct CDR3 sequences, roughly a sixth seen once. The source material was blood. These receptors all come from a woman in her 50s with Graves' hyperthyroidism.

The sample holds many counts of this clonotype. The rearrangement links TRBV6-5 to TRBJ2-5, with TRBD1 identical over 10 bases. Trimming cost V 2 bases and J 5 bases; bases outside gene matches: 2. CDR3 length: 14 amino acids. Germline V gene sequence: CDR1 MNHEY, CDR2 SVGAGI. The CDR3 bases are TGTGCCAGCAGTTACGGACAGGGGGGCGAGACCCAGTACTTC. Protein: CASSYGQGGETQYF.

This rearrangement joins TRBV5-4 to TRBJ2-3; possible D gene TRBD1, 6 bases. From germline, CDR1 is SGHNT and CDR2 YYREEE (reference sequence). The V gene lost 2 bases and the J gene lost 6 bases, with 16 bases spanning the gap. This CDR3 has 15 amino acids. CDR3 in DNA: TGTGCCAGCAGCTTCGCGGCAGGGGTATGGGATACGCAGTATTTT. Translation gives CASSFAAGVWDTQYF. Full variable domain (rest looked up from reference TRBV5-4 and TRBJ2-3): ETGVTQSPTHLIKTRGQQVTLRCSSQSGHNTVSWYQQALGQGPQFIFQYYREEENGRGNFPPRFSGLQFPNYSSELNVNALELDDSALYLCASSFAAGVWDTQYFGPGTRLTVL.

The sample holds many counts of this clonotype. This chain joins TRBV7-6 and TRBJ2-5; D is uncertain. Germline lookup yields CDR1 SGHVS and CDR2 FNYEAQ. The CDR3 sequence is 14 residues long. V was cut by 1 base and J by 2 bases, with 8 bases left in between. The CDR3 coding sequence is TGTGCCAGCAGCTTAGGCGGTCTACAAGAGACCCAGTACTTC. Its protein product is CASSLGGLQETQYF.

This clonotype was seen many times. The chain links TRBV12-3 or TRBV12-4 to TRBJ1-4, with 9 bases aligning to TRBD1. V lost 3 bases, J lost 8 bases, and 10 bases stayed unmatched. The CDR3 sequence is 16 residues long. Here the CDR3 reads CASSFIGQGIAEKLFF. The DNA for the CDR3 is TGTGCCAGCAGTTTTATCGGACAGGGGATCGCCGAAAAACTGTTTTTT.

This clonotype was seen many times. The chain joins TRBV27 to TRBJ2-2; 9 bases agree with TRBD1. Germline CDR1 reads MNHEY; CDR2 reads SMNVEV (reference sequence). V shed 5 bases, J shed 3 bases, and the junction held 10 bases outside the gene matches. This CDR3 spans 17 amino acids. The CDR3 region is CASSPRGTGWDTGELFF. CDR3 DNA sequence: TGTGCCAGCAGTCCCCGGGGGACAGGGTGGGACACCGGGGAGCTGTTTTTT.

This clonotype was detected many times. This chain joins TRBV5-1 and TRBJ2-1, with D possibly TRBD1 on 5 matching bases. Germline lookup yields CDR1 SGHRS and CDR2 YFSETQ. Trimming pared 4 bases from V and 0 bases from J, leaving 14 bases between. This CDR3 has 16 residues. This CDR3 reads CASSPRDSSSYNEQFF. The CDR3 nucleotides are TGCGCCAGCAGCCCTCGAGACAGTTCCTCCTACAATGAGCAGTTCTTC.

This chain joins TRBV7-3 and TRBJ2-3; TRBD2 is a possible D gene (5 bases). Germline CDR1 reads SGHTA; CDR2 reads FQGTGA. V lost 0 bases to trimming and J lost 2 bases, with 12 bases between them. The CDR3 extends over 16 amino acids. DNA of the CDR3: TGTGCCAGCAGCTTAACGGCGGAGGCTCCCACAGATACGCAGTATTTT. Amino acids: CASSLTAEAPTDTQYF.

The chain links TRBV18 to TRBJ2-7, with 9 bases fitting TRBD2. The CDR3 is 15 residues long. The germline V gene has CDR1 KGHSH and CDR2 LQKENI. V lost 0 bases, J lost 7 bases, and 7 bases stayed unmatched. CDR3 DNA: TGTGCCAGCTCACCACCGGCGGGAGGGGCTGGGGAGCAGTACTTC. This translates into CASSPPAGGAGEQYF.

In regard to this clonotype: One base away lies a much larger clone, so this may be a sequencing read error. The V gene is TRBV12-3 or TRBV12-4, the J gene TRBJ2-3; the match to TRBD2 covers 13 bases. The CDR3 loop spans 15 amino acids. V trimming: 8 bases; J trimming: 3 bases; junction bases outside the gene matches: 5. This CDR3 reads CASGQTSGRTDTQYF. CDR3 DNA sequence: TGTGCCAGCGGCCAGACTAGCGGGAGGACAGATACGCAGTATTTT.

The chain couples TRBV28 to TRBJ2-4; 9 positions agree with TRBD1. The CDR3 totals 18 residues. J gave up 0 bases and V 5 bases, and 11 bases lay outside the gene matches. Looked up from germline, CDR1 is MDHEN and CDR2 is SYDVKM. The CDR3 protein is CASSLSGTGLIAKNIQYF. CDR3 in DNA: TGTGCCAGCAGTCTATCCGGGACAGGGTTAATAGCCAAAAACATTCAGTACTTC.

The V gene is TRBV20-1, the J gene TRBJ1-2, with D tentatively TRBD1 (5 bases). CDR3 length: 11 amino acids. Per the germline V gene, CDR1 is DFQATT and CDR2 is SNEGSKA (reference sequence). V lost 3 bases, J lost 6 bases, and 8 bases lay in between. This chain's CDR3 is CSASGADGYTF. The CDR3 coding sequence is TGCAGTGCTAGTGGGGCTGATGGCTACACCTTC.

Points on this clonotype: A much larger clone lies a single base off, so this may be a read error. A read error is likely, as this CDR3 ends without the conserved phenylalanine or tryptophan. The chain joins TRBV29-1 to TRBJ2-2; tentative D call: TRBD1 (6 bases). This CDR3 has 12 amino acids. Germline CDR1 reads SQVTM; CDR2 reads ANQGSEA. The V end lost 7 bases, the J end lost 6 bases, and 12 bases lay between the germline ends. The CDR3 DNA follows: TGCAGCGCCGCGACAGGTCCCGGGGAGCTGTTTCTT. This gives the protein CSAATGPGELFL.

This clonotype was observed many times. This chain uses TRBV20-1 with TRBJ2-5; TRBD2 agrees at 12 bases. Trimming cost V 6 bases and J 4 bases; bases outside gene matches: 6. Germline CDR1 is DFQATT and CDR2 is SNEGSKA (reference sequence). The CDR3 runs 14 residues. The CDR3 spells CSAKASGRAETQYF. The DNA of the CDR3 is TGCAGTGCCAAAGCTAGCGGGAGGGCAGAGACCCAGTACTTC.

This clonotype was seen at least ten times. The chain employs TRBV3-1 and TRBJ1-2; perhaps TRBD1 as D (5 bases). There are 14 residues in the CDR3. V was pared by 2 bases and J by 5 bases, with 12 bases between. In germline, CDR1 is LGHDT, CDR2 YNNKEL (reference sequence). The CDR3 sequence is CASSQRQIPYGYTF. CDR3 DNA: TGTGCCAGCAGCCAACGACAGATCCCTTATGGCTACACCTTC.

This rearrangement joins TRBV2 to TRBJ1-1; D unclear. The CDR3 loop spans 14 amino acids. Germline V CDR1 and CDR2: SNHLY, FYNNEI. Trimming cost V 7 bases and J 4 bases, with 16 bases left between them. CDR3 in DNA: TGTGCCAGCACCGGGAGAGCGGATACCACTGAAGCTTTCTTT. As protein: CASTGRADTTEAFF.

The rearrangement joins TRBV6-2 or TRBV6-3 to TRBJ2-1; 7 nucleotides line up with TRBD2. The J segment lost 3 bases and the V segment lost 7 bases, leaving 9 bases of the junction unmatched. Germline-derived CDR1 and CDR2 are MNHEY and SVGEGT. This CDR3 contains 15 residues. The CDR3, as DNA: TGTGCCAGCATAGATCTAGCGGTCGTCTACAATGAGCAGTTCTTC. It translates to CASIDLAVVYNEQFF.

This chain links TRBV7-8 with TRBJ2-1; tentatively, D is TRBD2 (5 bases). This CDR3 spans 12 amino acids. Germline CDR1 SGHVS, CDR2 FQNEAQ. V lost 5 bases to trimming and J lost 8 bases, with 10 bases between them. Here the CDR3 reads CASSPNGDEQFF. DNA of the CDR3: TGTGCCAGCAGCCCGAACGGGGATGAGCAGTTCTTC.

This clonotype was seen ten or more times. The V and J genes are TRBV30 and TRBJ2-2; D is undetermined. The ends were cut back, 0 bases at V and 4 bases at J, with 3 bases in the middle. Germline CDR1 GTSNPN, CDR2 SVGIG (reference sequence). The CDR3 length is 12 residues. DNA for the CDR3: TGTGCCTGGAGTGTACTCACCGGGGAGCTGTTTTTT. Amino acids: CAWSVLTGELFF.

With regard to this clonotype: This may be a read error, as it is one base from a much larger clone. The rearrangement joins TRBV10-1 to TRBJ1-2, with 9 bases matching TRBD1. The CDR3 extends over 15 amino acids. J was trimmed by 3 bases and V by 7 bases; bases with no gene match: 9. CDR1 WNHNN and CDR2 SYGVQD come from the germline V gene (reference sequence). The CDR3 region is CASNEHRGLDYGYTF. CDR3 DNA sequence: TGCGCCAGCAATGAACACAGGGGGCTCGACTATGGCTACACCTTC.

The chain joins TRBV4-2 to TRBJ1-2; TRBD1 aligns across 7 bases. V was pared by 1 base and J by 6 bases, with 5 bases of the junction left unmatched. CDR1 is LGHNA, CDR2 YNFKEQ, per germline. The CDR3 spans 14 residues. CDR3 region: CASSQVSTGDGYTF. CDR3 bases: TGTGCCAGCAGCCAAGTATCCACAGGGGATGGCTACACCTTC.